Listed here are 21 T cell receptor beta chains from one sample, sequenced in a study of cytomegalovirus exposure and HLA in healthy donors (dated by TCRdb to 2015 to 2018). Library construction relied on the immunoSEQ multiplex PCR assay. Imported from immuneACCESS, the table was reduced by TCRdb to in-frame sequences with V and J called. These copies leave out some clones; in studies compared against another copy, an unresolved V gene accounts for under half, and the cause of the remainder is not known. This sample comprises around 140,000 clones, approximately 86% of them detected only once. The ten biggest clones cover 8.5% to 9.5% of the sample. The sample taken for sequencing was PBMCs. The receptors come from a young man in good health and CMV-seropositive.

V usage is TRBV7-2 and J usage is TRBJ2-5; tentatively, D is TRBD2 (6 bases). CDR3 size: 15 residues. Trimming shortened V by 3 bases and J by 3 bases, and 14 bases separated the two germline ends. Germline V CDR1 and CDR2: SGHTA, FQGNSA. Here the CDR3 DNA reads TGTGCCAGCAGCTTTCGCGGTGGGGGGAAAGAGACCCAGTACTTC. Translating it yields CASSFRGGGKETQYF.

This clone turned up a few times. The rearrangement links TRBV5-6 to TRBJ2-1, with 9 bases that match TRBD2. The CDR3 has 14 residues. V lost 4 bases to trimming and J lost 9 bases; unmatched junction nucleotides: 8. CDR1 is SGHDT and CDR2 is YYEEEE in the germline V gene. The CDR3 spells CASSNSGSIGEQFF. CDR3 nucleotide sequence: TGTGCCAGCAGCAATAGCGGGAGTATCGGTGAGCAGTTCTTC.

Here the CDR3 reads CASSPSLGGKSYEQYF. For the CDR3, the DNA is TGCGCCAGCAGCCCGTCCCTTGGGGGGAAGAGCTACGAGCAGTACTTC. The rearrangement joins TRBV5-1 to TRBJ2-7, with D perhaps matching TRBD2 (6 bases). Per the germline V gene, CDR1 is SGHRS and CDR2 is YFSETQ. V shed 4 bases and J shed 3 bases, with 20 bases lying between them. The length of the CDR3 is 16 residues.

The chain links TRBV29-1 to TRBJ2-1; TRBD1 aligns across 8 bases. This CDR3 is 14 amino acids long. Losses at the gene ends were 3 bases for V and 7 bases for J; bases not matched to a gene: 8. CDR1 SQVTM and CDR2 ANQGSEA come from the germline V gene. CDR3 amino acids: CSVDGQGNVNEQFF. The CDR3 DNA is TGCAGCGTTGACGGACAGGGTAATGTAAATGAGCAGTTCTTC.

V and J are TRBV7-3 and TRBJ2-1; the match to TRBD2 covers 9 bases. CDR3 length equals 17 residues. Losses at the gene ends were 1 base for V and 5 bases for J; bases not matched to a gene: 9. Looked up from germline, CDR1 is SGHTA and CDR2 is FQGTGA. The CDR3 DNA follows: TGTGCCAGCAGCTTAAGGGCTAGCGGGGTTACCCACAATGAGCAGTTCTTC. Translating gives CASSLRASGVTHNEQFF. The whole variable domain, remainder taken from reference TRBV7-3 and TRBJ2-1, is GAGVSQTPSNKVTEKGKYVELRCDPISGHTALYWYRQSLGQGPEFLIYFQGTGAADDSGLPNDRFFAVRPEGSVSTLKIQRTERGDSAVYLCASSLRASGVTHNEQFFGPGTRLTVL.

The chain employs TRBV30 and TRBJ1-1; D is ambiguous. The germline V gene has CDR1 GTSNPN and CDR2 SVGIG (reference sequence). This CDR3 spans 12 amino acids. With 2 bases removed from V and 6 bases from J, the gap between germline ends came to 10 bases. As DNA, the CDR3 is TGTGCCTGGAGTATTCGGCAGGCTGAAGCTTTCTTT. As protein: CAWSIRQAEAFF.

The genes are TRBV19 and TRBJ1-3; D call uncertain. The CDR3 runs to 13 residues. V lost 7 bases, J lost 0 bases, and 7 bases lay in between. Germline-derived CDR1 and CDR2 are LNHDA and SQIVND (reference sequence). CDR3 DNA: TGTGCCAGTAAACGGGACTCTGGAAACACCATATATTTT. Translating it yields CASKRDSGNTIYF.

The chain is built from TRBV18 and TRBJ1-1; D perhaps matches TRBD1 (6 bases). The CDR3 spans 15 residues. Trimming cost V 0 bases and J 1 base, with 9 bases left between them. Germline lookup yields CDR1 KGHSH and CDR2 LQKENI. In DNA form, the CDR3 reads TGTGCCAGCTCACCACCCCGACAGGCGAACACTGAAGCTTTCTTT. It encodes CASSPPRQANTEAFF. The full variable domain, with the rest looked up from reference TRBV18 and TRBJ1-1, is NAGVMQNPRHLVRRRGQEARLRCSPMKGHSHVYWYRQLPEEGLKFMVYLQKENIIDESGMPKERFSAEFPKEGPSILRIQQVVRGDSAAYFCASSPPRQANTEAFFGQGTRLTVV.

J is TRBJ2-3 and V is TRBV4-1; 8 positions match TRBD1. V lost 8 bases, J lost 1 base, and 8 bases stayed unmatched. The CDR3 loop spans 15 amino acids. Per germline, CDR1 MGHRA and CDR2 YSYEKL. The CDR3: CASSDRGARTDTQYF. CDR3 DNA: TGCGCCAGCTCCGACAGGGGCGCCCGCACAGATACGCAGTATTTT.

This chain uses TRBV2 with TRBJ2-7; D may be TRBD2 (5 bases). The CDR3 is 13 amino acids. Looked up from germline, CDR1 is SNHLY and CDR2 is FYNNEI. Trimming took 4 bases from V and 7 from J, leaving 14 bases between them. DNA for the CDR3: TGTGCCAGCAGTGGTATACGTGAGGGAGAGCAGTACTTC. Translated: CASSGIREGEQYF.

The chain employs TRBV30 and TRBJ2-7; D remains unclear. The CDR3 length is 12 residues. The V gene's germline CDR1 is GTSNPN and CDR2 SVGIG (reference sequence). Trimming removed 3 bases from V and 2 bases from J, with 8 bases in between. The CDR3 reads CAWRSLTYEQYF. CDR3 in DNA: TGTGCCTGGAGATCCCTTACCTACGAGCAGTACTTC.

This CDR3 reads CASSSSRQGLGELFF. CDR3 DNA: TGTGCCAGCAGTTCGTCCCGACAGGGGTTAGGGGAGCTGTTTTTT. The rearrangement links TRBV27 to TRBJ2-2; the match to TRBD1 covers 8 bases. The CDR3 extends over 15 amino acids. CDR1 is MNHEY, CDR2 SMNVEV, per germline (reference sequence). V was pared by 4 bases and J by 8 bases, with 9 bases of the junction left unmatched.

The chain carries TRBV5-1 and TRBJ1-1; TRBD1 aligns across 10 bases. CDR3 length equals 12 residues. The trim removed 4 bases at V and 11 bases at J, leaving 5 bases unmatched. Per the germline V gene, CDR1 is SGHRS and CDR2 is YFSETQ. The CDR3 region is CASSLDRGRAFF. As DNA, the CDR3 is TGCGCCAGCAGCCTGGACAGGGGGAGGGCTTTCTTT.

This clone was observed once. This chain joins TRBV6-5 and TRBJ2-4; 9 bases line up with TRBD2. With V trimmed by 4 bases and J by 2 bases, 6 bases remained unmatched. The germline V gene has CDR1 MNHEY and CDR2 SVGAGI. The CDR3 consists of 16 residues. CDR3 coding DNA: TGTGCCAGCAGTTCCGGGACTAGCCTATCCAAAAACATTCAGTACTTC. It is translated as CASSSGTSLSKNIQYF.

The chain joins TRBV30 to TRBJ1-2; a weak D match, TRBD1 (5 bases). The CDR3 has 14 residues. Germline CDR1 reads GTSNPN; CDR2 reads SVGIG (reference sequence). The V end lost 3 bases, the J end lost 0 bases, and 11 bases lay between the germline ends. The chain's CDR3 is CAWSAGNPNYGYTF. The CDR3 DNA sequence: TGTGCCTGGAGCGCAGGGAACCCTAACTATGGCTACACCTTC.

The V gene is TRBV6-5, the J gene TRBJ1-1; D ambiguous. V lost 0 bases, J lost 5 bases, and 10 bases lay in between. Germline V lookup: CDR1 MNHEY, CDR2 SVGAGI. The CDR3 length is 14 residues. CDR3 amino acids: CASSYSRGRTEAFF. CDR3 DNA: TGTGCCAGCAGTTACTCTCGGGGTCGGACTGAAGCTTTCTTT.

This clone appeared a few times. The J gene is TRBJ2-7, the V gene TRBV5-1, with TRBD1 matching over 7 bases. The germline gives CDR1 SGHRS, CDR2 YFSETQ. The CDR3 sequence is 12 residues long. V shed 7 bases and J 6 bases; nucleotides not matched to a gene: 7. CDR3: CASGRQGAEQYF. CDR3 DNA sequence: TGCGCCAGCGGAAGACAGGGTGCCGAGCAGTACTTC.

This clone was counted a single time. Other DNA sequences in this specimen translate into the identical CDR3. The CDR3 DNA reads as TGCAGCGTTGCCCTTAACACTGAAGCTTTCTTT. Encoded protein: CSVALNTEAFF. The rearrangement uses TRBV29-1 and TRBJ1-1, with D uncertain. Trimming took 4 bases from V and 2 from J, leaving 5 bases between them. CDR3 length: 11 residues. Germline-derived CDR1 and CDR2 are SQVTM and ANQGSEA.

The V and J genes are TRBV9 and TRBJ2-2; no firm D call. The CDR3 length is 14 residues. Per germline, CDR1 SGDLS and CDR2 YYNGEE. Deletions cut 0 bases from V and 3 bases from J, with 6 bases between. CDR3 nucleotides: TGTGCCAGCAGCGTAGTTTCCGACACCGGGGAGCTGTTTTTT. It yields the protein CASSVVSDTGELFF. Looking up the rest from reference TRBV9 and TRBJ2-2 gives the full variable domain: DSGVTQTPKHLITATGQRVTLRCSPRSGDLSVYWYQQSLDQGLQFLIQYYNGEERAKGNILERFSAQQFPDLHSELNLSSLELGDSALYFCASSVVSDTGELFFGEGSRLTVL.

The genes are TRBV28 and TRBJ1-5, with D unclear. From germline, CDR1 is MDHEN and CDR2 SYDVKM. Trimming pared 5 bases from V and 5 bases from J, leaving 16 bases between. This CDR3 contains 15 residues. CDR3 coding DNA: TGTGCCAGCAGTCCGACGGAGGGCACAGATCAGCCCCAGCATTTT. The encoded protein is CASSPTEGTDQPQHF.

Only one count was recorded for this clone. The gene calls are TRBV6-1 and TRBJ1-3; TRBD1 agrees at 9 bases. The CDR3 is made up of 12 amino acids. Germline CDR1 is MNHNS and CDR2 is SASEGT. The trim removed 8 bases at V and 7 bases at J, leaving 3 bases unmatched. The CDR3 reads CASVGTGNTIYF. The CDR3 DNA reads as TGTGCCAGCGTGGGGACAGGGAACACCATATATTTT.